The T cell receptor beta chain described here comes from a study of blood T cell repertoires in COVID-19. Study as a whole: COVID-19 samples collected from the United States, Italy and Spain covered acute and convalescent phases.

Clones were read by immunoSEQ multiplex PCR, and TCRdb kept only the in-frame ones, dropping some. This table holds over 400,000 clones, about nine tenths found once. The ends lost 5 bases at V and 4 bases at J; junction bases unmatched: 6. The CDR3 covers 16 residues. Looked up from germline, CDR1 is SNHLY and CDR2 is FYNNEI. The chain uses TRBV2 and TRBJ2-2; TRBD2 agrees at 11 bases. Material: peripheral blood. This receptor was identified in a woman aged 30 to 39 with active or convalescent COVID-19. The CDR3 is CASSRLAGTSTGELFF. CDR3 nucleotide sequence: TGTGCCAGCAGTCGACTAGCGGGGACCTCCACCGGGGAGCTGTTTTTT.